The next 30 T cell receptor beta chains were all read from a single sample in a study of cytomegalovirus exposure and HLA in healthy donors (dated by TCRdb to about 2017). Library creation used the immunoSEQ multiplex PCR assay. A mixture of 60 forward primers for TCR Vbeta segments and 13 reverse primers for TCR Jbeta segments was used in the multiplex PCR. The table comes from immuneACCESS by way of TCRdb, which keeps in-frame sequences with V and J called. Part of the clones is missing from these tables; in studies checked, under half for an unresolved V gene and the rest for unknown reasons. The sample table shows a few hundred thousand clones, and about 80% are seen once. The top ten clonotypes cover approximately 8.4% of the sample. Sequencing was done on a sample of PBMCs. These receptor sequences come from a woman aged 55-69 years in good health and CMV-seropositive.

This rearrangement joins TRBV9 to TRBJ2-7, with TRBD1 matching 10 bases. Germline CDR1 reads SGDLS; CDR2 reads YYNGEE. There are 15 residues in the CDR3. Germline trimming cut 4 bases from V and 3 bases from J; bases unmatched to any gene: 7. The CDR3 loop is CASSPGGQGSYEQYF. CDR3 coding DNA: TGTGCCAGCAGCCCAGGGGGACAGGGGAGCTACGAGCAGTACTTC.

The J gene is TRBJ2-7, the V gene TRBV5-1; TRBD1 matches 7 bases. Unmatched junction bases numbered 6, after V lost 0 bases and J lost 3 bases. Per germline, CDR1 SGHRS and CDR2 YFSETQ. CDR3 length: 15 residues. The CDR3 sequence is CASSLVGGEGYEQYF. The CDR3 DNA follows: TGCGCCAGCAGCTTGGTAGGGGGCGAGGGCTACGAGCAGTACTTC.

J is TRBJ1-1 and V is TRBV28, with D maybe TRBD1 (6 bases). The CDR3 covers 13 residues. Trimming removed 2 bases from V and 7 bases from J, with 11 bases in between. Looked up from germline, CDR1 is MDHEN and CDR2 is SYDVKM. CDR3 sequence (DNA): TGTGCCAGCAGTTTAGGGGGGGCGGGTGAAGCTTTCTTT. It translates to CASSLGGAGEAFF. The full variable domain, completed using reference TRBV28 and TRBJ1-1, is DVKVTQSSRYLVKRTGEKVFLECVQDMDHENMFWYRQDPGLGLRLIYFSYDVKMKEKGDIPEGYSVSREKKERFSLILESASTNQTSMYLCASSLGGAGEAFFGQGTRLTVV.

The chain links TRBV7-6 to TRBJ2-6; perhaps TRBD2 as D (6 bases). The CDR3 covers 18 residues. The V gene lost 6 bases and the J gene lost 0 bases, with 18 bases spanning the gap. Per the germline V gene, CDR1 is SGHVS and CDR2 is FNYEAQ. CDR3 DNA: TGTGCCAGCAGTCCTAGGGGAGGTGCCCTCTCTGGGGCCAACGTCCTGACTTTC. It codes for CASSPRGGALSGANVLTF.

The chain recombines TRBV5-8 with TRBJ2-1; possibly TRBD2 for D (6 bases). The CDR3 consists of 14 residues. Germline assignment: CDR1 SGHTS and CDR2 YDEGEE. Between the trimmed V and J ends, which lost 3 bases and 6 bases, there was a span of 13 bases. Written as DNA, the CDR3 is TGTGCCAGCAGCTGGGAGGTGAGCCGCAATGAGCAGTTCTTC. It specifies CASSWEVSRNEQFF.

Details on this clone: Other DNA sequences from this sample encode an identical CDR3 as well. This chain connects TRBV5-1 to TRBJ1-3; D is uncertain. Germline V lookup: CDR1 SGHRS, CDR2 YFSETQ. This CDR3 is built from 14 residues. V was clipped by 0 bases and J by 0 bases, with 4 bases between them. The CDR3 sequence: CASSLDISGNTIYF. The CDR3 DNA reads as TGCGCCAGCAGCTTGGACATCTCTGGAAACACCATATATTTT. Complete variable domain (other parts from reference TRBV5-1 and TRBJ1-3): KAGVTQTPRYLIKTRGQQVTLSCSPISGHRSVSWYQQTPGQGLQFLFEYFSETQRNKGNFPGRFSGRQFSNSRSEMNVSTLELGDSALYLCASSLDISGNTIYFGEGSWLTVV.

This clone has only a few counts. The rearrangement joins TRBV18 to TRBJ2-3; 10 positions match TRBD2. The trim removed 3 bases at V and 0 bases at J, leaving 9 bases unmatched. Germline loops: CDR1 KGHSH, CDR2 LQKENI. The CDR3 is 18 amino acids. CDR3 loop: CASSPWTSGNPSTDTQYF. Here the CDR3 DNA reads TGTGCCAGCTCACCTTGGACTAGCGGCAATCCTAGCACAGATACGCAGTATTTT.

In its sample, this clone was seen a few times. The DNA of the CDR3 is TGTGCCTGGACCTACAGGGGGCGGTTGGCCGGGGAGCTGTTTTTT. It specifies CAWTYRGRLAGELFF. This sequence joins TRBV30 and TRBJ2-2; 9 positions match TRBD1. The CDR3 totals 15 residues. V lost 4 bases, J lost 6 bases, and 9 bases stayed unmatched. Germline-derived CDR1 and CDR2 are GTSNPN and SVGIG (reference sequence).

The rearrangement links TRBV6-5 to TRBJ1-5, with 9 nucleotides matching TRBD1. J was trimmed by 0 bases and V by 0 bases; bases with no gene match: 0. Germline V gene data show CDR1 as MNHEY and CDR2 as SVGAGI. This CDR3 contains 16 residues. The CDR3 reads CASSYSGQGSNQPQHF. For the CDR3, the DNA is TGTGCCAGCAGTTACTCGGGACAGGGTAGCAATCAGCCCCAGCATTTT.

This clone was picked up one time. The CDR3 loop reads CASSYSKVLYEQYF. DNA of the CDR3: TGTGCCAGCAGTTACTCGAAAGTACTATACGAGCAGTACTTC. This chain links TRBV6-5 with TRBJ2-7, with D unresolved. The V gene lost 0 bases and the J gene lost 4 bases, with 10 bases spanning the gap. The CDR3 runs 14 residues. CDR1 is MNHEY and CDR2 is SVGAGI in the germline V gene.

This chain uses TRBV28 with TRBJ2-7, with 7 bases matching TRBD1. V lost 6 bases, J lost 6 bases, and 5 bases stayed unmatched. This CDR3 region has 12 residues. The V gene's germline CDR1 is MDHEN and CDR2 SYDVKM. The CDR3 DNA sequence: TGTGCCAGCAGCCCAGACAGGGTCGAGCAGTACTTC. Translated: CASSPDRVEQYF.

The chain uses TRBV5-1 and TRBJ1-5; D not resolved. The CDR3 covers 15 residues. Trimming removed 0 bases from V and 4 bases from J, with 11 bases in between. Per the germline V gene, CDR1 is SGHRS and CDR2 is YFSETQ. Written as DNA, the CDR3 is TGCGCCAGCAGCTTGGATGGGCTACCTAATCAGCCCCAGCATTTT. Translated, it gives CASSLDGLPNQPQHF.

This chain uses TRBV18 with TRBJ1-2, with D unclear. CDR3 size: 14 residues. V shed 3 bases and J shed 2 bases, with 10 bases lying between them. Looked up from germline, CDR1 is KGHSH and CDR2 is LQKENI. The CDR3 loop reads CASSPRSGNYGYTF. For the CDR3, the DNA is TGTGCCAGCTCACCGCGGTCGGGGAACTATGGCTACACCTTC.

The rearrangement joins TRBV5-1 to TRBJ2-7; D perhaps matches TRBD1 (6 bases). This CDR3 is built from 12 residues. V lost 4 bases, J lost 6 bases, and 11 bases lay in between. Per germline, CDR1 SGHRS and CDR2 YFSETQ. In DNA form, the CDR3 reads TGCGCCAGCAGCACCACAGGGTTCGAGCAGTACTTC. Its protein is CASSTTGFEQYF.

The V gene is TRBV11-3, the J gene TRBJ2-7, with TRBD1 identical over 9 bases. The CDR3 has 15 residues. Per the germline V gene, CDR1 is SGHNT and CDR2 is YENEEA. Trimming removed 0 bases from V and 2 bases from J; junction bases left unmatched: 2. CDR3 loop: CASSLDRDRAYEQYF. CDR3 bases: TGTGCCAGCAGCTTAGATCGGGACAGGGCCTACGAGCAGTACTTC.

This CDR3 reads CASKQTGALQFF. CDR3 DNA sequence: TGTGCCAGTAAACAGACAGGAGCCTTGCAGTTCTTC. The chain employs TRBV19 and TRBJ2-1; TRBD1 might be the D (6 bases). Germline V gene data show CDR1 as LNHDA and CDR2 as SQIVND (reference sequence). Trimming took 7 bases from V and 12 from J, leaving 16 bases between them. The CDR3 length is 12 residues.

The rearrangement joins TRBV5-4 to TRBJ2-5; the match to TRBD1 covers 7 bases. Germline V gene sequence: CDR1 SGHNT, CDR2 YYREEE (reference sequence). J gave up 6 bases and V 0 bases, and 5 bases lay outside the gene matches. The CDR3 sequence is 14 residues long. The CDR3 sequence is CASSLGQGGQTQYF. The CDR3 DNA reads TGTGCCAGCAGCTTGGGACAGGGCGGACAGACCCAGTACTTC.

The gene calls are TRBV7-9 and TRBJ2-3; a possible D gene is TRBD2 (6 bases). Germline CDR1 SEHNR, CDR2 FQNEAQ (reference sequence). The V gene lost 5 bases and the J gene lost 0 bases, with 12 bases spanning the gap. This CDR3 region has 15 residues. CDR3 DNA: TGTGCCAGCAGCACCAGCGGGCCAAGCACAGATACGCAGTATTTT. Amino acids: CASSTSGPSTDTQYF.

The V and J genes are TRBV7-2 and TRBJ2-1, with TRBD2 as a possible D gene (5 bases). Trimming cost V 0 bases and J 3 bases, with 12 bases left between them. The CDR3 is 16 amino acids. The germline gives CDR1 SGHTA, CDR2 FQGNSA. In DNA, the CDR3 is TGTGCCAGCAGCTTAGCGAGCTCTAGCTTCTACAATGAGCAGTTCTTC. Translation: CASSLASSSFYNEQFF.

V gene TRBV5-1 combines with J gene TRBJ1-2, with D unresolved. Trimming pared 3 bases from V and 6 bases from J, leaving 15 bases between. CDR1 is SGHRS, CDR2 YFSETQ, per germline. This CDR3 region has 14 residues. CDR3 nucleotides: TGCGCCAGCAGCTGGGCCGATCAACCCGATGGCTACACCTTC. This encodes CASSWADQPDGYTF.

V and J are TRBV6-6 and TRBJ2-7; the match to TRBD2 covers 11 bases. This CDR3 spans 16 amino acids. Germline trimming cut 2 bases from V and 4 bases from J; bases unmatched to any gene: 7. CDR1 is MNHNY, CDR2 SVGAGI, per germline (reference sequence). The CDR3 DNA is TGTGCCAGCAGTTACCTAGCGGGAGGCTTCCTATACGAGCAGTACTTC. Translation: CASSYLAGGFLYEQYF.

The V gene is TRBV20-1, the J gene TRBJ2-7; unclear D gene. V lost 1 base and J 5 bases, leaving 6 bases between the germline ends. This CDR3 region has 11 residues. Germline V CDR1 and CDR2: DFQATT, SNEGSKA (reference sequence). The CDR3 coding sequence is TGCAGTGCTAGAGGAAGCCACGAGCAGTACTTC. Its translation: CSARGSHEQYF.

This clone was detected a few times. CDR3 residues: CASSKISGRNYNEQFF. CDR3 in DNA: TGTGCCAGCAGCAAAATTAGCGGGAGGAACTACAATGAGCAGTTCTTC. This rearrangement joins TRBV11-2 to TRBJ2-1, with 10 positions matching TRBD2. The J segment lost 3 bases and the V segment lost 5 bases, leaving 7 bases of the junction unmatched. The CDR3 loop spans 16 amino acids. Germline assignment: CDR1 SGHAT and CDR2 FQNNGV.

This clone has just a few counts. The V gene is TRBV10-3, the J gene TRBJ1-1, with D perhaps matching TRBD1 (5 bases). Germline V lookup: CDR1 ENHRY, CDR2 SYGVKD. Trimming shortened V by 7 bases and J by 2 bases, and 11 bases separated the two germline ends. The CDR3 length is 13 residues. CDR3: CAITKDRNTEAFF. Here the CDR3 DNA reads TGTGCCATCACCAAAGACAGAAACACTGAAGCTTTCTTT.

CDR3 loop: CASSFPRTVTNTEAFF. For the CDR3, the DNA is TGTGCCAGCAGCTTCCCAAGGACAGTAACGAACACTGAAGCTTTCTTT. V gene TRBV7-3 combines with J gene TRBJ1-1; D is perhaps TRBD1 (6 bases). Germline V CDR1 and CDR2: SGHTA, FQGTGA. V lost 3 bases to trimming and J lost 1 base, with 15 bases between them. CDR3 length equals 16 residues.

This clone has a single count. The chain has TRBV7-9 and TRBJ2-1; D unresolved. The CDR3 has 16 residues. The germline CDR1 and CDR2 sequences are SEHNR and FQNEAQ (reference sequence). The germline V and J ends were trimmed by 5 bases and 0 bases, with 14 bases remaining between them. The CDR3 spells CASSEIDPSSYNEQFF. The CDR3 region has the DNA TGTGCCAGCAGCGAAATCGACCCTAGCTCCTACAATGAGCAGTTCTTC. The entire variable domain, with the rest obtained from reference TRBV7-9 and TRBJ2-1, is as follows: DTGVSQNPRHKITKRGQNVTFRCDPISEHNRLYWYRQTLGQGPEFLTYFQNEAQLEKSRLLSDRFSAERPKGSFSTLEIQRTEQGDSAMYLCASSEIDPSSYNEQFFGPGTRLTVL.

The rearrangement joins TRBV7-3 to TRBJ2-2, with D tentatively TRBD2 (6 bases). Germline V gene lookup returns CDR1 SGHTA and CDR2 FQGTGA. Trimming took 5 bases from V and 0 from J, leaving 13 bases between them. The CDR3 is made up of 16 amino acids. The CDR3 protein is CASSRQRATNTGELFF. DNA for the CDR3: TGTGCCAGCAGCCGACAGCGGGCTACGAACACCGGGGAGCTGTTTTTT.

The sample holds a few counts of this clone. The chain is built from TRBV29-1 and TRBJ2-2; 7 bases are shared with TRBD1. The CDR3 extends over 13 amino acids. V shed 4 bases, J shed 4 bases, and the junction held 3 bases outside the gene matches. Germline V lookup: CDR1 SQVTM, CDR2 ANQGSEA. CDR3 DNA sequence: TGCAGCGTTGCAGGGGGTAGCACCGGGGAGCTGTTTTTT. It yields the protein CSVAGGSTGELFF.

The chain couples TRBV27 to TRBJ1-1; unclear D gene. There are 15 residues in the CDR3. V shed 4 bases and J shed 4 bases, with 16 bases lying between them. CDR1 and CDR2 from the germline V gene are MNHEY and SMNVEV (reference sequence). The CDR3 sequence: CASSSPSPTSTEAFF. The CDR3 DNA reads as TGTGCCAGCAGTTCCCCCTCTCCAACTAGCACTGAAGCTTTCTTT.

V and J are TRBV18 and TRBJ2-7, with TRBD2 matching 9 bases. The CDR3 has 16 residues. The trim removed 2 bases at V and 2 bases at J, leaving 7 bases unmatched. Germline-derived CDR1 and CDR2 are KGHSH and LQKENI. CDR3: CASSPTLAGEPYEQYF. Here the CDR3 DNA reads TGTGCCAGCTCACCAACTTTAGCGGGAGAGCCCTACGAGCAGTACTTC. Looking up the rest from reference TRBV18 and TRBJ2-7 gives the full variable domain: NAGVMQNPRHLVRRRGQEARLRCSPMKGHSHVYWYRQLPEEGLKFMVYLQKENIIDESGMPKERFSAEFPKEGPSILRIQQVVRGDSAAYFCASSPTLAGEPYEQYFGPGTRLTVT.